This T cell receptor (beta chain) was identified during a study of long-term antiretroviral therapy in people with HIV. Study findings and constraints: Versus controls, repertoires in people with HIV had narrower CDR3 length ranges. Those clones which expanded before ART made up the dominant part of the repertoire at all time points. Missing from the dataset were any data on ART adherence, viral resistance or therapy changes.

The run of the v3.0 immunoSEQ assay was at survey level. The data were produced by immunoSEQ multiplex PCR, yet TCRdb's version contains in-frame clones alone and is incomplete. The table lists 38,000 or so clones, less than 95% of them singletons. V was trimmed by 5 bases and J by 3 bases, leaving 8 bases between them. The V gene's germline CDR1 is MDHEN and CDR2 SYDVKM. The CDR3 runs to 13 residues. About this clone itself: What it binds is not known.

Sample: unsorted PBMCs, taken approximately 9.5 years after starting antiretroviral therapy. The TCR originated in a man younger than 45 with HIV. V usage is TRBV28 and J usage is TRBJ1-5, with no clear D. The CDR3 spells CASSEDNNQPQHF. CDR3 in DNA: TGTGCCAGCAGTGAAGACAACAATCAGCCCCAGCATTTT.